This record covers a single T cell receptor beta chain. Its specificity is not known. V was clipped by 2 bases and J by 5 bases; unmatched bases: 13. Germline CDR1 is MNHNS and CDR2 is SASEGT. This CDR3 is 17 amino acids long. This record comes from a study of cytomegalovirus exposure and HLA in healthy donors. Primers: 60 Vbeta forward and 13 Jbeta reverse. The assay was immunoSEQ multiplex PCR, and TCRdb's table has in-frame clones only and misses some. The ten most abundant clones cover less than 0.95% of a sample with approximately 170,000 clones. The study, taken as a whole, reports: Researchers reported from a later analysis that most CMV-associated TCR beta chains appeared HLA-restricted. Apart from CMV serostatus, no immune exposure information was available. The analysis excluded some indistinguishable V segments, including TRBV6-2 and TRBV6-3.

The clonotype originates from a woman aged 18-30 years in good health and CMV-seropositive. Material: PBMCs. The rearrangement joins TRBV6-1 to TRBJ1-2; TRBD1 agrees at 8 bases. The CDR3 spells CASSESRWGQEIYGYTF. CDR3 coding DNA: TGTGCCAGCAGTGAATCCAGGTGGGGACAGGAAATATATGGCTACACCTTC.